The sequence of this T cell receptor beta chain was determined in a study of shared clonotypes between healthy human individuals. This CDR3 is 13 amino acids long. V gave up 3 bases and J gave up 6 bases; unmatched junction bases: 8. Germline assignment: CDR1 GTSNPN and CDR2 SVGIG (reference sequence). Data came from immunoSEQ multiplex PCR; TCRdb stores just in-frame clones and leaves some out. This table has about 2.2 million clones, about 94% appearing once. Naive CD8 cells were CD45RO-negative, positively selected for CCR7, excluding terminally differentiated effector memory CD45RA+ cells. The chain employs TRBV30 and TRBJ2-7; 7 positions match TRBD1. Sequenced sample: naive CD8+ T cells from PBMCs. This TCR was sampled from a man aged 18 to 29 in good health. Some clones in this sample may be carry-over from other donors' samples. As DNA, the CDR3 is TGTGCCTGGAGCCCGTTGACAGGGAGCGAGCAGTACTTC. As protein: CAWSPLTGSEQYF.